A single sample is the source of the 24 T cell receptor beta chains below, sequenced in a study of blood T cell repertoires in COVID-19. The assay was immunoSEQ multiplex PCR, and TCRdb's table has in-frame clones only and misses some. This sample has about 58,000 clones, with 78% found just once. Sequenced sample: peripheral blood. The receptor source for this set is a human donor in a cohort sampled during active COVID-19.

The chain employs TRBV19 and TRBJ1-1, with 7 bases matching TRBD1. CDR1 is LNHDA, CDR2 SQIVND, per germline (reference sequence). The CDR3 has 15 residues. With V trimmed by 8 bases and J by 0 bases, 9 bases remained unmatched. CDR3 DNA sequence: TGTGCCAGTCACAGGGGATTAGGAGTGAACACTGAAGCTTTCTTT. It encodes CASHRGLGVNTEAFF.

In this sample, this clone turned up once. The chain combines TRBV9 with TRBJ1-5, with TRBD1 identical over 8 bases. The V gene's germline CDR1 is SGDLS and CDR2 YYNGEE. The CDR3 is made up of 15 amino acids. V was clipped by 0 bases and J by 1 base; unmatched bases: 0. CDR3 protein: CASSVGQGSNQPQHF. The CDR3, as DNA: TGTGCCAGCAGCGTAGGACAGGGGAGCAATCAGCCCCAGCATTTT.

As for this clone: The sample contains more than one DNA sequence encoding this CDR3. In nucleotides, the CDR3 is TGCGCCAGCAGCTCCGGGACAGGGTCCTACGAGCAGTACTTC. It codes for CASSSGTGSYEQYF. The V gene is TRBV5-1, the J gene TRBJ2-7; the match to TRBD1 covers 9 bases. Per germline, CDR1 SGHRS and CDR2 YFSETQ. This CDR3 region has 14 residues. V trimming: 3 bases; J trimming: 1 base; junction bases outside the gene matches: 2.

This clone has a handful of counts. The genes are TRBV2 and TRBJ2-7; TRBD1 is a possible D gene (5 bases). This CDR3 is built from 12 residues. The germline V gene encodes CDR1 SNHLY and CDR2 FYNNEI. V lost 2 bases to trimming and J lost 3 bases, with 5 bases between them. CDR3 residues: CASSEQGYEQYF. CDR3 DNA sequence: TGTGCCAGCAGTGAACAGGGCTACGAGCAGTACTTC.

The rearrangement joins TRBV19 to TRBJ2-7; 10 bases map to TRBD1. This CDR3 is 14 amino acids long. V trimming: 6 bases; J trimming: 3 bases; junction bases outside the gene matches: 5. Germline lookup yields CDR1 LNHDA and CDR2 SQIVND (reference sequence). The CDR3: CASSFGTGDYEQYF. The DNA of the CDR3 is TGTGCCAGTAGCTTCGGGACAGGGGACTACGAGCAGTACTTC.

The V and J genes are TRBV28 and TRBJ2-7; D unclear. Germline CDR1 is MDHEN and CDR2 is SYDVKM. The CDR3 spans 12 residues. Trimming took 6 bases from V and 1 from J, leaving 7 bases between them. DNA for the CDR3: TGTGCCAGCAGGTCTGTTTCCTACGAGCAGTACTTC. It encodes CASRSVSYEQYF.

V and J are TRBV30 and TRBJ1-4; D possibly corresponds to TRBD1 (5 bases). With 6 bases removed from V and 8 bases from J, the gap between germline ends came to 13 bases. This CDR3 has 12 residues. Germline assignment: CDR1 GTSNPN and CDR2 SVGIG (reference sequence). CDR3: CACLDRGEKLFF. The CDR3 coding sequence is TGTGCCTGCCTCGACAGAGGCGAAAAACTGTTTTTT. Using reference TRBV30 and TRBJ1-4 for the parts outside the CDR3, the full variable domain is SQTIHQWPATLVQPVGSPLSLECTVEGTSNPNLYWYRQAAGRGLQLLFYSVGIGQISSEVPQNLSASRPQDRQFILSSKKLLLSDSGFYLCACLDRGEKLFFGSGTQLSVL.

V and J are TRBV3-1 (or the pseudogene TRBV3-2) and TRBJ2-7; weak D call: TRBD2 (5 bases). The germline V gene encodes CDR1 LGHDT and CDR2 YNNKEL (reference sequence). CDR3 length: 16 residues. V lost 0 bases and J 0 bases, leaving 12 bases between the germline ends. The CDR3 region is CASSQDPAGLSYEQYF. CDR3 bases: TGTGCCAGCAGCCAAGATCCGGCGGGTCTCTCCTACGAGCAGTACTTC.

The V and J genes are TRBV7-7 and TRBJ1-1, with TRBD1 as a possible D gene (6 bases). The germline V gene encodes CDR1 SSHAT and CDR2 FNYEAQ (reference sequence). The germline V and J ends were trimmed by 5 bases and 2 bases, with 15 bases remaining between them. This CDR3 has 15 residues. DNA of the CDR3: TGTGCCAGCAGCCCCCTCACAGGGATCAACACTGAAGCTTTCTTT. This gives the protein CASSPLTGINTEAFF.

This chain connects TRBV30 to TRBJ2-1; TRBD2 aligns across 8 bases. V gave up 1 base and J gave up 5 bases; unmatched junction bases: 4. CDR1 and CDR2 (germline): GTSNPN, SVGIG (reference sequence). This CDR3 is built from 14 residues. The CDR3 DNA sequence: TGTGCCTGGAGTGGACTAGCGATCCACAATGAGCAGTTCTTC. Translation gives CAWSGLAIHNEQFF.

This clone was seen more than once but under ten times. The chain recombines TRBV7-8 with TRBJ1-6; D not resolved. V was shortened by 1 base and J by 5 bases, with 6 bases between the two germline ends. The CDR3 is 14 residues long. Looked up from germline, CDR1 is SGHVS and CDR2 is FQNEAQ. CDR3 in DNA: TGTGCCAGCAGCTTAGGCCACAATAATTCACCCCTCCACTTT. Its translation is CASSLGHNNSPLHF.

The table lists this clone with a few counts. CDR3 region: CASTAIVHTGELFF. The DNA of the CDR3 is TGCGCCAGCACCGCGATTGTCCACACCGGGGAGCTGTTTTTT. The chain joins TRBV5-1 to TRBJ2-2; D is unclear. Trimming left V 6 bases short and J 3 bases short, with 12 bases between. The V gene's germline CDR1 is SGHRS and CDR2 YFSETQ. CDR3 length equals 14 residues.

The chain carries TRBV7-2 and TRBJ2-6; tentative D call: TRBD1 (5 bases). V was pared by 5 bases and J by 6 bases, with 14 bases between. This CDR3 contains 15 residues. Germline assignment: CDR1 SGHTA and CDR2 FQGNSA. The CDR3 DNA is TGTGCCAGCAGCATAACAGGCGTAACGGCCAACGTCCTGACTTTC. This sequence encodes CASSITGVTANVLTF.

This chain joins TRBV28 and TRBJ1-2; D is possibly TRBD1 (5 bases). The CDR3 is 14 amino acids. With 2 bases removed from V and 3 bases from J, the gap between germline ends came to 10 bases. Germline-derived CDR1 and CDR2 are MDHEN and SYDVKM. Written as DNA, the CDR3 is TGTGCCAGCAGTTTAGCCAGGGTCCACTATGGCTACACCTTC. Protein sequence: CASSLARVHYGYTF.

This chain connects TRBV6-5 to TRBJ2-7, with D perhaps matching TRBD2 (5 bases). CDR1 and CDR2 (germline): MNHEY, SVGAGI. The CDR3 extends over 13 amino acids. V lost 10 bases and J lost 3, with 16 bases in between. CDR3 loop: CATFGELNYEQYF. The CDR3 coding sequence is TGTGCCACTTTCGGGGAACTAAACTACGAGCAGTACTTC.

The chain combines TRBV30 with TRBJ1-1, with 12 bases identical to TRBD1. The V gene end was trimmed by 6 bases and the J gene end by 4 bases; junction bases not matched to a gene: 12. The CDR3 has 16 residues. CDR1 and CDR2 (germline): GTSNPN, SVGIG (reference sequence). As DNA, the CDR3 is TGTGCCTGCATGGGACAGGGGGCGATTTTTGGCACTGAAGCTTTCTTT. It translates to CACMGQGAIFGTEAFF. Together with reference TRBV30 and TRBJ1-1, the CDR3 gives the full variable domain: SQTIHQWPATLVQPVGSPLSLECTVEGTSNPNLYWYRQAAGRGLQLLFYSVGIGQISSEVPQNLSASRPQDRQFILSSKKLLLSDSGFYLCACMGQGAIFGTEAFFGQGTRLTVV.

The genes are TRBV19 and TRBJ1-2; D is ambiguous. Germline loops: CDR1 LNHDA, CDR2 SQIVND (reference sequence). The CDR3 contains 15 residues. Trimming stripped 0 bases from V and 4 bases from J, with 12 bases between. The CDR3 is CASSIDAQPRYGYTF. For the CDR3, the DNA is TGTGCCAGTAGTATAGATGCACAGCCCCGCTATGGCTACACCTTC.

As regards this clone: Other DNA sequences in the same sample also yield this CDR3. This chain joins TRBV2 and TRBJ2-7; 7 nucleotides line up with TRBD1. The CDR3 loop spans 13 amino acids. V trimming: 7 bases; J trimming: 3 bases; junction bases outside the gene matches: 6. CDR1 SNHLY and CDR2 FYNNEI come from the germline V gene. The CDR3 DNA sequence: TGTGCCAGCACGCCGGGACAGAACTACGAGCAGTACTTC. This codes for CASTPGQNYEQYF.

A few counts support this clone. The rearrangement uses TRBV30 and TRBJ1-2; a possible D gene is TRBD1 (6 bases). Germline lookup yields CDR1 GTSNPN and CDR2 SVGIG (reference sequence). Trimming left V 0 bases short and J 4 bases short, with 12 bases between. The CDR3 consists of 14 residues. The CDR3 reads CAWSVQGSSYGYTF. DNA of the CDR3: TGTGCCTGGAGTGTACAGGGCAGCTCCTATGGCTACACCTTC.

This chain joins TRBV9 and TRBJ1-1; the D gene is possibly TRBD1 (6 bases). The CDR3 length is 17 residues. V gave up 4 bases and J gave up 0 bases, with 19 bases separating them. CDR1 and CDR2 from the germline V gene are SGDLS and YYNGEE. The DNA of the CDR3 is TGTGCCAGCAGCACCGAAGGACAGACTTTAATGAACACTGAAGCTTTCTTT. It specifies CASSTEGQTLMNTEAFF.

In its sample, this clone was seen a few times. J is TRBJ1-6 and V is TRBV2; D gene unclear. Germline V gene lookup returns CDR1 SNHLY and CDR2 FYNNEI. The CDR3 has 13 amino acids. Trimming took 11 bases from V and 7 from J, leaving 15 bases between them. Here the CDR3 DNA reads TGTGCCTGCGAGGGTGTTGTGAATTCACCCCTCCACTTT. Translating gives CACEGVVNSPLHF.

The chain links TRBV29-1 to TRBJ2-1, with TRBD2 matching 11 bases. The germline gives CDR1 SQVTM, CDR2 ANQGSEA. This CDR3 has 18 amino acids. The V gene end was trimmed by 4 bases and the J gene end by 8 bases; junction bases not matched to a gene: 19. CDR3 amino acids: CSVVGLLAGGERADEQFF. The CDR3 region has the DNA TGCAGCGTTGTAGGGCTCCTAGCGGGGGGCGAAAGAGCGGATGAGCAGTTCTTC.

The chain's CDR3 is CATSRGDSENEKLFF. For the CDR3, the DNA is TGTGCCACCAGCAGAGGGGACAGCGAGAATGAAAAACTGTTTTTT. This chain connects TRBV15 to TRBJ1-4; the match to TRBD1 covers 7 bases. Per germline, CDR1 LNHNV and CDR2 YYDKDF (reference sequence). After removal of 1 base from V and 5 bases from J, the junction contained 4 bases not matched to a gene. The CDR3 covers 15 residues.

V usage is TRBV4-1 and J usage is TRBJ1-6; no clear D gene. V was trimmed by 0 bases and J by 0 bases, leaving 12 bases between them. The CDR3 contains 18 residues. CDR1 and CDR2 (germline): MGHRA, YSYEKL. The CDR3 loop reads CASSQEATGSSYNSPLHF. CDR3 nucleotides: TGCGCCAGCAGCCAAGAAGCGACTGGAAGCTCCTATAATTCACCCCTCCACTTT.